The 2 T cell receptor beta chains presented below share a single source sample, sequenced in a study of tumor and adjacent non-tumor tissue in lung cancer (dated by TCRdb to about 2018). RNA was isolated from bulk unsorted tissue, and RNA quality was assessed with a NanoDrop ND-1000 and an Agilent 2100. The normal lung samples consisted of distant non-tumor tissue collected more than 3 cm from the tumor edge. Receptor libraries were prepared by multiplex PCR. These reads were obtained on an Illumina HiSeq 2500. TCRbeta libraries were constructed through three rounds of nested PCR with primers (Table S4) according to protocols adapted from ARM-PCR. The public sequencing data were trimmed at Q25 with fastp and processed into clonotypes with MiXCR by TCRdb, which kept only in-frame beta chains. Rows with one shared CDR3 protein collapse into an entry with the most common genes and DNA. The sample table shows 100,000 or so distinct CDR3 sequences, and about 60% are seen once. The ten largest clones capture roughly 20% of the sample.

The sequenced sample consisted of distant non-tumor lung tissue. The receptors here all came from a man between 25 and 39 years old with non-small cell lung cancer.

On this clonotype itself: At one end, the junction sequence differs from germline, possibly due to a read error. The chain has TRBV4-3 and TRBJ2-1; maybe TRBD1 (5 bases). The J call could be wrong; TRBJ2-7 is a better fit for the DNA end. CDR1 is LGHNA and CDR2 is YSLEER in the germline V gene. CDR3 size: 15 residues. The CDR3 region is CASSKDSSSYNEQYF. The CDR3 nucleotides are TGCGCCAGCAGCAAAGACAGTTCCTCCTACAATGAGCAGTACTTC.

About this clonotype: This sequence may be a read error, since a much larger clone differs from it by one base. The CDR3 end shows no conserved phenylalanine or tryptophan, and so a read error is likely. The chain links TRBV6-1 to TRBJ1-5; D call uncertain. V lost 0 bases and J 5 bases, leaving 11 bases between the germline ends. The CDR3 spans 15 residues. Germline CDR1 and CDR2: MNHNS and SASEGT. The CDR3 loop is CASSEALARYQPQHL. The CDR3 bases are TGTGCCAGCAGTGAAGCTTTAGCCAGATATCAGCCCCAGCATCTT.